The clone carrying this T cell receptor (beta chain) has a count of ten or more. A read error may produce the germline difference seen at one junction end. TCRdb reanalysed the RT-PCR reads using MiXCR and keeps one entry per CDR3 protein. The sample has hundreds of thousands of distinct CDR3 sequences; about 11% are singletons. This record comes from a study of response to subunit inactivated influenza vaccine. The same specimen was also included in a second study, on T cells expressing NK-cell markers. From that study: 5'RACE template switching built TCR beta cDNA with unique molecular identifiers. Sorted CD3+CD56+NKG2C+, CD3+CD56+NKG2C- and CD3+CD56-NKG2C+ T cells supplied TCR beta repertoires. HCMV seropositivity characterized most of the eight sequenced donors, and seronegativity one. About six donors showed dominant NKG2C+ clonotypes comprising roughly 1.0-7.0% of their CD8+ T cells. Four of the donors also had these clonotypes leading their CD3+CD56-NKG2C+ fraction.

This clonotype originated in a man in his fifties or sixties who received an inactivated influenza vaccine. The sequenced sample was PBMCs from blood, obtained on the day of vaccination.

The CDR3 DNA follows: TGTGCCAGCAGCTTAGGGCCCAGGGAAAAACTGTTTTTT. It is translated as CASSLGPREKLFF. The chain has TRBV12-3 or TRBV12-4 and TRBJ1-4; D remains unclear. The CDR3 is made up of 13 amino acids.